The clone carrying this TCR beta chain was picked up many times. There are 15 residues in the CDR3. The V and J ends lost 5 bases and 4 bases, in that order; junction bases with no gene match: 10. Germline CDR1 reads SGHKS; CDR2 reads YYEKEE (reference sequence). TCRdb processed the RT-PCR reads anew with MiXCR; each CDR3 protein has one entry. This table has almost 700,000 distinct CDR3 sequences, more than 13% appearing once. This sequence was found in a female donor in good health, serving as a healthy control. The chain joins TRBV5-5 to TRBJ2-7; TRBD1 aligns across 9 bases. What was sequenced was memory CD4+ T cells from blood. The CDR3 reads CASSRYRDREYEQYF. The CDR3 DNA sequence: TGTGCCAGCAGTCGGTACCGGGACAGGGAGTACGAGCAGTACTTC.